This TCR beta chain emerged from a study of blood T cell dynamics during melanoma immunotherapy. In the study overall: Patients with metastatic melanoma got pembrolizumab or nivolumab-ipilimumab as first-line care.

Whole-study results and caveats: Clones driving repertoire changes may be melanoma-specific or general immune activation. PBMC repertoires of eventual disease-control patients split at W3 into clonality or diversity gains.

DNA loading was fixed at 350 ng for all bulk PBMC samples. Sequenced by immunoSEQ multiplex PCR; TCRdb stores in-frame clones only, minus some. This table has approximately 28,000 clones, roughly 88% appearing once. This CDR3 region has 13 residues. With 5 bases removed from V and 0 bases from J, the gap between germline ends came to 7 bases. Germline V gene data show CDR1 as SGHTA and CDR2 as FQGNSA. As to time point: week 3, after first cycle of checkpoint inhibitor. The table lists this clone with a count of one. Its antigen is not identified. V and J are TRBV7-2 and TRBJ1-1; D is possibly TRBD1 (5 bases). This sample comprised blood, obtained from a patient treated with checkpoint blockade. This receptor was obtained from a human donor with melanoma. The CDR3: CASSLQVNTEAFF. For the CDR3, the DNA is TGTGCCAGCAGCCTACAGGTGAACACTGAAGCTTTCTTT.